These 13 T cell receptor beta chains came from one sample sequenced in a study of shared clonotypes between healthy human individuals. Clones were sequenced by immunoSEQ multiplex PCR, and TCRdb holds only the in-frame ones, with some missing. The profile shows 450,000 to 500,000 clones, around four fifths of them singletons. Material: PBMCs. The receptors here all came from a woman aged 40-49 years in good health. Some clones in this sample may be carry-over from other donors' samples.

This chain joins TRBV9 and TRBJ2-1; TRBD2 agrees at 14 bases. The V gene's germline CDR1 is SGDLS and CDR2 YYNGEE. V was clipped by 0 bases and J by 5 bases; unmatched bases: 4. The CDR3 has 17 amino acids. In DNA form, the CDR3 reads TGTGCCAGCAGCGTAGCTCAGGGACTAGCGGGGGACAATGAGCAGTTCTTC. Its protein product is CASSVAQGLAGDNEQFF.

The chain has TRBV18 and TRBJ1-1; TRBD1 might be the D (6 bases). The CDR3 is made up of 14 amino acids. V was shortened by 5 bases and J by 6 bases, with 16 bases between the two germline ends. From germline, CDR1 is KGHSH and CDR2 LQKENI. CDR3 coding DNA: TGTGCCAGCTCAAATACAGGGATGGAGGCTGAAGCTTTCTTT. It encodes CASSNTGMEAEAFF.

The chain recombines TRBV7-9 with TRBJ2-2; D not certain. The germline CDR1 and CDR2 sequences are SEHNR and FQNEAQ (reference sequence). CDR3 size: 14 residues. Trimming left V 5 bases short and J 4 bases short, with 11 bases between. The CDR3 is CASSPTALTGELFF. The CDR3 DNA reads TGTGCCAGCAGCCCCACAGCCCTCACCGGGGAGCTGTTTTTT.

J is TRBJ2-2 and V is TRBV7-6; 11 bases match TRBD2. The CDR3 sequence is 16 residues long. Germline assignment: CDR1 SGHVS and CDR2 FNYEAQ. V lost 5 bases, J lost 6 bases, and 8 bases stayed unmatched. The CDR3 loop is CASSPNPTSGAGELFF. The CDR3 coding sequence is TGTGCCAGCAGCCCGAACCCGACTAGCGGGGCCGGGGAGCTGTTTTTT.

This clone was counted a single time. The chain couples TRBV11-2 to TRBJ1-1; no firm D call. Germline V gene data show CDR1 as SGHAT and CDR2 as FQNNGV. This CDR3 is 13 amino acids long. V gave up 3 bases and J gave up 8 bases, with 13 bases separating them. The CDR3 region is CASSFIHNIEAFF. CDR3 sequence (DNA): TGTGCCAGCAGCTTCATACATAATATAGAAGCTTTCTTT.

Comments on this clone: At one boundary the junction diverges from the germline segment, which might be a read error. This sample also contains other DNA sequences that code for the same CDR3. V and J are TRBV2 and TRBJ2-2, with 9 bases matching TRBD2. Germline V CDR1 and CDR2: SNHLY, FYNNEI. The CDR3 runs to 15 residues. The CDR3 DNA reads TGTGCCAGCAGTGTGCTAGCGGGGAACACCGGGGAACTGTTTTTT. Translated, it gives CASSVLAGNTGELFF.

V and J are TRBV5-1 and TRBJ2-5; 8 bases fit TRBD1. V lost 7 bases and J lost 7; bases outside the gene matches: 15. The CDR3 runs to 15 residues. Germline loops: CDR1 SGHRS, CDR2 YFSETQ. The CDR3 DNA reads TGCGCCAGCGGGAGTGGACAGGGTAACATTGGGACCCAGTACTTC. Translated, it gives CASGSGQGNIGTQYF.

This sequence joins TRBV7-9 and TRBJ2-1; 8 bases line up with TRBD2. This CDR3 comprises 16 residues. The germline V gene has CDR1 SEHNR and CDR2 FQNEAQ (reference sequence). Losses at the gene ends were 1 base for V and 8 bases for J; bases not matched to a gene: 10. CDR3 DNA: TGTGCCAGCAGCTTAGTGGTCGGGAGGGCCGGTCATGAGCAGTTCTTC. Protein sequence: CASSLVVGRAGHEQFF.

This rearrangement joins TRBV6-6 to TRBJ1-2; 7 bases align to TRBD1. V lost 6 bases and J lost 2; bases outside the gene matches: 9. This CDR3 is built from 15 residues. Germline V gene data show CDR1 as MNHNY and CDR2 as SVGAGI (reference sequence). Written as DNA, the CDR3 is TGTGCCAGCAGCCCCCGGGGGACAGTGAACTATGGCTACACCTTC. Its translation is CASSPRGTVNYGYTF.

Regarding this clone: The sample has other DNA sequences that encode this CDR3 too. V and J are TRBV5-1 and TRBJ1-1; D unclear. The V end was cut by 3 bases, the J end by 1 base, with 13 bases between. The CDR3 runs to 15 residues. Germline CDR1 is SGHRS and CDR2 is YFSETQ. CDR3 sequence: CASSSRVGANTEAFF. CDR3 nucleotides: TGCGCCAGCAGCTCAAGAGTAGGAGCGAACACTGAAGCTTTCTTT.

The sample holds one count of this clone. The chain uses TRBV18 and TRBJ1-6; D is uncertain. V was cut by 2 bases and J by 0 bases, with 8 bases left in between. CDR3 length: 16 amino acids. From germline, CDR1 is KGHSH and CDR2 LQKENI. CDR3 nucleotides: TGTGCCAGCTCACCATATCCCAGCTCCTATAATTCACCCCTCCACTTT. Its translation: CASSPYPSSYNSPLHF.

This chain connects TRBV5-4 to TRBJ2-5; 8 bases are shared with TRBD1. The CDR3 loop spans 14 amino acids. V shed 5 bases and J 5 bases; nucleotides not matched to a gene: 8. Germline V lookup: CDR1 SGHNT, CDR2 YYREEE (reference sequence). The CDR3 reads CASRVDRVMETQYF. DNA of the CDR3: TGTGCCAGCAGGGTGGACAGGGTAATGGAGACCCAGTACTTC.

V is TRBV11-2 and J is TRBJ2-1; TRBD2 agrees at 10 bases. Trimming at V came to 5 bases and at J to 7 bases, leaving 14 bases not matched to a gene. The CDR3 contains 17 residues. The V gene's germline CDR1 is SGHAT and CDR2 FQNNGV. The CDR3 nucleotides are TGTGCCAGCAGCCTCGACCTCATAGCGGGAGGAATGAATGAGCAGTTCTTC. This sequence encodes CASSLDLIAGGMNEQFF. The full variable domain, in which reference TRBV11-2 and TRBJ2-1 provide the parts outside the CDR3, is EAGVAQSPRYKIIEKRQSVAFWCNPISGHATLYWYQQILGQGPKLLIQFQNNGVVDDSQLPKDRFSAERLKGVDSTLKIQPAKLEDSAVYLCASSLDLIAGGMNEQFFGPGTRLTVL.